A single sample gave rise to the 21 T cell receptor beta chains below, sequenced in a study of early T cells in non-severe SARS-CoV-2 infection. Each CDR3 protein is one row after TCRdb ran MiXCR on the 5' RACE reads. This table holds 50,000 or so distinct CDR3 sequences, under 15% found once. Sample: whole blood, taken at baseline. The receptor set was obtained from an adult who was a healthcare worker with PCR-confirmed SARS-CoV-2 infection or an uninfected control (not recorded which).

The chain links TRBV5-1 to TRBJ2-6, with 7 bases aligning to TRBD1. This CDR3 contains 16 residues. Losses at the gene ends were 0 bases for V and 3 bases for J; bases not matched to a gene: 3. Germline CDR1 reads SGHRS; CDR2 reads YFSETQ. The CDR3 DNA is TGCGCCAGCAGCTTGGTGGGGACAGTTGGGGCCAACGTCCTGACTTTC. It codes for CASSLVGTVGANVLTF.

The chain is built from TRBV7-9 and TRBJ2-7; TRBD2 might be the D (5 bases). CDR1 is SEHNR and CDR2 is FQNEAQ in the germline V gene (reference sequence). This CDR3 contains 13 residues. V lost 4 bases, J lost 6 bases, and 13 bases lay in between. This CDR3 reads CASSSRAGVEQYF. As DNA, the CDR3 is TGTGCCAGCAGCTCTAGGGCCGGGGTCGAGCAGTACTTC.

This clonotype was counted many times. The chain carries TRBV6-2 or TRBV6-3 and TRBJ1-5, with 9 positions matching TRBD1. This CDR3 comprises 13 residues. Germline lookup yields CDR1 MNHEY and CDR2 SVGEGT. The V segment lost 6 bases and the J segment 4 bases; nucleotides outside the gene matches: 1. The CDR3: CASRDRGNQPQHF. The CDR3 region has the DNA TGTGCCAGCAGGGACAGGGGTAATCAGCCCCAGCATTTT.

Here the CDR3 reads CASSRGGGSTDTQYF. CDR3 in DNA: TGTGCCAGCTCTCGGGGAGGTGGTTCCACAGATACGCAGTATTTT. This chain joins TRBV12-3 or TRBV12-4 and TRBJ2-3; a weak D match, TRBD2 (6 bases). This CDR3 is 15 amino acids long. The V end was cut by 8 bases, the J end by 2 bases, with 17 bases between.

The sample holds a few counts of this clonotype. The gene calls are TRBV3-1 and TRBJ2-5; D is possibly TRBD1 (5 bases). There are 15 residues in the CDR3. From germline, CDR1 is LGHDT and CDR2 YNNKEL (reference sequence). The ends were cut back, 4 bases at V and 0 bases at J, with 12 bases in the middle. CDR3 loop: CASSPKSGNQETQYF. The CDR3 region has the DNA TGTGCCAGCAGCCCAAAATCAGGGAACCAAGAGACCCAGTACTTC.

A few counts support this clonotype. The rearrangement uses TRBV7-9 and TRBJ2-6; D might be TRBD1 (6 bases). Germline-derived CDR1 and CDR2 are SEHNR and FQNEAQ (reference sequence). The V end lost 6 bases, the J end lost 4 bases, and 19 bases lay between the germline ends. This CDR3 has 17 amino acids. The CDR3 here is CASSPLQGGWGANVLTF. DNA for the CDR3: TGTGCCAGCAGTCCCCTACAGGGTGGATGGGGGGCCAACGTCCTGACTTTC.

By share, this clonotype ranks as medium-sized. The chain joins TRBV28 to TRBJ2-1; 11 nucleotides agree with TRBD1. Germline V gives CDR1 MDHEN, CDR2 SYDVKM. The CDR3 extends over 14 amino acids. With V trimmed by 10 bases and J by 9 bases, 11 bases remained unmatched. The CDR3 DNA reads TGTGCCATCGATTCCGGACAGGGGGCAAGTGAGCAGTTCTTC. Translated, it gives CAIDSGQGASEQFF.

This clonotype was detected ten times or more. The rearrangement uses TRBV2 and TRBJ1-1, with a possible D match to TRBD1 (6 bases). Germline V gene lookup returns CDR1 SNHLY and CDR2 FYNNEI. V lost 9 bases to trimming and J lost 0 bases, with 11 bases between them. This CDR3 comprises 13 residues. The CDR3 loop reads CARRQDMNTEAFF. CDR3 coding DNA: TGTGCCAGACGACAGGATATGAACACTGAAGCTTTCTTT.

This clonotype was counted between two and nine times. The chain combines TRBV12-3 or TRBV12-4 with TRBJ1-1; a possible D gene is TRBD1 (6 bases). The CDR3 totals 12 residues. V was pared by 4 bases and J by 12 bases, with 15 bases between. The CDR3 DNA is TGTGCCAGCAGTTCTTCCACAGGGAGGACTTTCTTT. The encoded protein is CASSSSTGRTFF.

This clonotype appeared a few times. This rearrangement joins TRBV18 to TRBJ2-2, with D perhaps TRBD2 (6 bases). The V gene lost 2 bases and the J gene lost 5 bases, with 12 bases spanning the gap. The CDR3 sequence is 15 residues long. CDR1 and CDR2 (germline): KGHSH, LQKENI. The CDR3 loop is CASSPSNGGTGELFF. The DNA of the CDR3 is TGTGCCAGCTCACCATCAAACGGGGGAACCGGGGAGCTGTTTTTT. The full variable domain, in which reference TRBV18 and TRBJ2-2 provide the parts outside the CDR3, is NAGVMQNPRHLVRRRGQEARLRCSPMKGHSHVYWYRQLPEEGLKFMVYLQKENIIDESGMPKERFSAEFPKEGPSILRIQQVVRGDSAAYFCASSPSNGGTGELFFGEGSRLTVL.

This clonotype was recorded a few times. The gene calls are TRBV7-3 and TRBJ2-5; weak D call: TRBD1 (6 bases). The germline V gene encodes CDR1 SGHTA and CDR2 FQGTGA. Between the trimmed V and J ends, which lost 5 bases and 2 bases, there was a span of 12 bases. This CDR3 comprises 14 residues. For the CDR3, the DNA is TGTGCCAGCAGCCCCGGACAGAGACAAGAGACCCAGTACTTC. It specifies CASSPGQRQETQYF. Complete variable domain (other parts from reference TRBV7-3 and TRBJ2-5): GAGVSQTPSNKVTEKGKYVELRCDPISGHTALYWYRQSLGQGPEFLIYFQGTGAADDSGLPNDRFFAVRPEGSVSTLKIQRTERGDSAVYLCASSPGQRQETQYFGPGTRLLVL.

A few counts support this clonotype. V gene TRBV2 combines with J gene TRBJ1-1; D is perhaps TRBD1 (6 bases). V dropped 2 bases and J dropped 5 bases, with 15 bases sitting between them. Germline V gene lookup returns CDR1 SNHLY and CDR2 FYNNEI. This CDR3 is built from 15 residues. CDR3 nucleotides: TGTGCCAGCAGTGAAATGAGGGGGTCTGGAACTGAAGCTTTCTTT. Protein sequence: CASSEMRGSGTEAFF. Full variable domain (outside the CDR3, taken from reference TRBV2 and TRBJ1-1): EPEVTQTPSHQVTQMGQEVILRCVPISNHLYFYWYRQILGQKVEFLVSFYNNEISEKSEIFDDQFSVERPDGSNFTLKIRSTKLEDSAMYFCASSEMRGSGTEAFFGQGTRLTVV.

This clonotype has ten or more counts. The J gene is TRBJ2-1, the V gene TRBV7-9; D call uncertain. The CDR3 consists of 11 residues. V lost 5 bases and J lost 8, with 7 bases in between. Germline CDR1 reads SEHNR; CDR2 reads FQNEAQ (reference sequence). The CDR3 bases are TGTGCCAGCAGCCCAACCCATGAGCAGTTCTTC. Protein product: CASSPTHEQFF.

This sequence joins TRBV7-9 and TRBJ2-3, with D possibly being TRBD1 (5 bases). The germline V gene has CDR1 SEHNR and CDR2 FQNEAQ (reference sequence). The CDR3 is made up of 14 amino acids. The V gene lost 5 bases and the J gene lost 2 bases, with 11 bases spanning the gap. The CDR3, as DNA: TGTGCCAGCAGCCCCAGTGGACACACAGATACGCAGTATTTT. It translates to CASSPSGHTDTQYF.

V gene TRBV7-3 combines with J gene TRBJ2-4; 7 nucleotides line up with TRBD2. Germline V gene lookup returns CDR1 SGHTA and CDR2 FQGTGA. The trim removed 5 bases at V and 0 bases at J, leaving 7 bases unmatched. The CDR3 contains 16 residues. The CDR3 DNA sequence: TGTGCCAGCAGCGCCGGGACTACTTTAGCCAAAAACATTCAGTACTTC. Amino acid sequence: CASSAGTTLAKNIQYF.

The rearrangement joins TRBV5-1 to TRBJ2-1; D uncertain. Trimming took off 0 bases at V and 8 bases at J, with 6 bases between the two ends. CDR1 and CDR2 (germline): SGHRS, YFSETQ. The CDR3 sequence is 12 residues long. The CDR3 nucleotides read TGCGCCAGCAGCTTGGCGCAGGATGAGCAGTTCTTC. Translated, it gives CASSLAQDEQFF.

The V gene is TRBV20-1, the J gene TRBJ1-5, with TRBD1 matching 8 bases. CDR3 length: 15 residues. The V segment lost 1 base and the J segment 4 bases; nucleotides outside the gene matches: 6. CDR1 DFQATT and CDR2 SNEGSKA come from the germline V gene (reference sequence). CDR3 protein: CSARAAGQVNQPQHF. CDR3 bases: TGCAGTGCTAGAGCGGCGGGACAGGTAAATCAGCCCCAGCATTTT.

The chain links TRBV7-2 to TRBJ2-1; D may be TRBD2 (6 bases). The germline V gene has CDR1 SGHTA and CDR2 FQGNSA. V lost 5 bases, J lost 0 bases, and 11 bases lay in between. The length of the CDR3 is 15 residues. The CDR3 here is CASSVSGSSYNEQFF. The CDR3, as DNA: TGTGCCAGCAGCGTTAGCGGAAGCTCCTACAATGAGCAGTTCTTC.

This clonotype has only a few counts. The V and J genes are TRBV18 and TRBJ2-7; 10 nucleotides line up with TRBD2. The CDR3 sequence is 14 residues long. Trimming took 4 bases from V and 5 from J; bases not matched to a gene: 5. Germline loops: CDR1 KGHSH, CDR2 LQKENI. CDR3 region: CASSRPSGSHEQYF. As DNA, the CDR3 is TGTGCCAGCTCACGGCCTAGCGGGAGCCACGAGCAGTACTTC.

In this sample, this clonotype turned up a few times. The chain uses TRBV3-1 and TRBJ1-5; no clear D. The CDR3 sequence is 14 residues long. Per the germline V gene, CDR1 is LGHDT and CDR2 is YNNKEL (reference sequence). V was shortened by 1 base and J by 3 bases, with 7 bases between the two germline ends. The CDR3 spells CASSQGDLNQPQHF. The DNA of the CDR3 is TGTGCCAGCAGCCAAGGGGATCTCAATCAGCCCCAGCATTTT.

CDR3 region: CSAEGGAGGLETQYF. The CDR3 DNA follows: TGCAGTGCTGAAGGCGGGGCGGGAGGTCTAGAGACCCAGTACTTC. The V and J genes are TRBV20-1 and TRBJ2-5, with 8 bases that match TRBD2. CDR1 DFQATT and CDR2 SNEGSKA come from the germline V gene (reference sequence). After removal of 5 bases from V and 4 bases from J, the junction contained 12 bases not matched to a gene. The CDR3 is 15 residues long.